The T cell receptor (beta chain) described here comes from a study of cytomegalovirus exposure and HLA in healthy donors. Use of 60 Vbeta and 13 Jbeta primers characterized the PCR. Clones were sequenced by immunoSEQ multiplex PCR, and TCRdb holds only the in-frame ones, with some missing. The sample shows 100,000 or so clones, 80% to 85% of them seen only once. The V segment lost 4 bases and the J segment 1 base; nucleotides outside the gene matches: 3. There are 14 residues in the CDR3. Germline CDR1 and CDR2: LGHNA and YSLEER. The chain combines TRBV4-3 with TRBJ1-2; TRBD1 matches at 7 bases. This clonotype was obtained from a man aged 30-40 years in good health and CMV-seropositive. The specimen was PBMCs. As DNA, the CDR3 is TGCGCCAGCAGCCCGGGACAGATTAACTATGGCTACACCTTC. Translated, it gives CASSPGQINYGYTF.